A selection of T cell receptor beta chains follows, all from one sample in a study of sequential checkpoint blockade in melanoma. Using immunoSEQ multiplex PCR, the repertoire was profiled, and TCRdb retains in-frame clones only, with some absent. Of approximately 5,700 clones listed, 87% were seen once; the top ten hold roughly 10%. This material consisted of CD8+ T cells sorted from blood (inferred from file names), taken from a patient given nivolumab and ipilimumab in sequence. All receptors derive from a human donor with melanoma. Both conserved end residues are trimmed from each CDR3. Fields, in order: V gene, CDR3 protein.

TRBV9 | ASSVGAVDTQY
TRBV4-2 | ASSHSGTSGVDTQY
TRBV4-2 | ASSPGLLTDTQY
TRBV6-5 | ASSYSGGRSPLH
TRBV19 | ASSTTSGSFNEQF
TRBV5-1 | ASSLGGTGFNEQF
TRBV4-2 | ASSQGYVTEAF
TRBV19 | ASSQRGEQY
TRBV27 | ASSLSQGFSYNEQF
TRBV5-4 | ASSPGGVYNEQF
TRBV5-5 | ASSGGLAGGNEQF
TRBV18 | ASSPPAGGSYEQF
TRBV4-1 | ASSQAASDPPGEQY
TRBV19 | ASSTNRGLTEAF
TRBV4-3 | ASSQGADRTDTQY
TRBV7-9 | ASSLGDSYGYT
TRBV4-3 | ASSQDFGGASDGYT
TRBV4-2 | ASSFRTGQETQY
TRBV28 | ASSHREGGETQY
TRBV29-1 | SAAGGPDTQY
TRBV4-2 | ASSQESTDTQY
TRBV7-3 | ASSSINGTSGPSSYNEQF
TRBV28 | ASSISYEQY
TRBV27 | ASSFVGDTEAF
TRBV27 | ASSLTGLAYEQY
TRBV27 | ASSSTTGTGTLRSNQPQH
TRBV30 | AWSSLDRASTYEQY
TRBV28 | ASSLSVAGGYEQY
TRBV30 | ASTGSYEQY
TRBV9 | ASSDSGNSYEQY
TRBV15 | ATERASGSYEQF
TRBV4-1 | ASSQEIAGGHIDTQY
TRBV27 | ASSSLLTGELF
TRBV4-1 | ASSLTSPGTEQF
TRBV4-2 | ASSQDTSWGEQF
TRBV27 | ASSPSRTHEQY
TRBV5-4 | ASSPGTSGSVYEQY
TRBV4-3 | ASSQRSDRHEQY
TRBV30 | AWSRSGLGVELF
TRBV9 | ASSAMGQGAVNTEAF
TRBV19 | ASSATSGSYNEQF
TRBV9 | ASSPGTSEDTQY
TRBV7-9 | ASSLPDSATNEKLF
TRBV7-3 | ASSLTGPGEQY
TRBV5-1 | ASSHAGGSNEQF
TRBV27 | ASSFVSGSPNEQF
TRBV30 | AWSVIPFGAGGSTDTQY
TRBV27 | ASRTQPRGVNTEAF
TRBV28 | ASSPNRWGPTSYEQY
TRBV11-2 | ASSFAASGLTYEQY
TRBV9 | ASSPWGGRTEAF
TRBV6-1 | ASSEALFRYSYEQY
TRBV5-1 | ASSLGGPPNEQF
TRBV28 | ASCLHSSYEQY
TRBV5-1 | ASSLGAGSYEQY
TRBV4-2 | ASSQPGQGRSPLH
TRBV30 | AWSLTSKTLAKNIQY
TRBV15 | ATSRDPGWEGREKLF
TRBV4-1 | ASSPSGLAGDEQY
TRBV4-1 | ASSQTSGPLYNEQF